The 30 T cell receptor beta chains below come from one sample, sequenced in a study of T cell repertoires in aging, cancer and after chemotherapy (dated by TCRdb to between 2018 and 2021). Sequencing instrument: Illumina MiSeq. Rearranged TRB sequences spanning V, D and J segments were amplified by multiplex touch-down PCR using a mixed TRB-A/B primer pool. TCRdb itself trimmed the public reads at Q25 with fastp, ran MiXCR and retained productive beta chains. Each entry merges the rows of one CDR3 protein and shows their most common DNA and genes. For this sample the table gives 850 to 1,000 distinct CDR3 sequences, of which more than 25% were detected only once. The leading ten clones occupy about 39% of the sample. Genomic DNA extracted from peripheral blood, rather than sorted cells or RNA, was used as the source for amplification of TCR beta rearrangements. The material sequenced was blood. Receptor source: a human donor with a blood cancer.

This clonotype is deemed medium-sized. The gene calls are TRBV27 and TRBJ2-5; 13 bases map to TRBD2. Trimming at V came to 4 bases and at J to 4 bases, leaving 0 bases not matched to a gene. CDR1 is MNHEY, CDR2 SMNVEV, per germline (reference sequence). This CDR3 is built from 14 residues. The CDR3 sequence is CASSWTSGRETQYF. As DNA, the CDR3 is TGTGCCAGCAGTTGGACTAGCGGGAGAGAGACCCAGTACTTC.

This clonotype is labeled as medium-sized (0.01 to 0.1%). The chain uses TRBV10-3 and TRBJ2-5; TRBD1 matches 9 bases. CDR1 is ENHRY, CDR2 SYGVKD, per germline. The CDR3 contains 16 residues. V shed 3 bases, J shed 3 bases, and the junction held 8 bases outside the gene matches. The CDR3 DNA is TGTGCCATCAGTGAACCGGACAGGGGCGGGGAAGAGACCCAGTACTTC. This sequence encodes CAISEPDRGGEETQYF.

This clonotype is deemed large. CDR3 in DNA: TGTGCCAGCAGCTTATACGGACAGGGGTCGAACACCGGGGAGCTGTTTTTT. This gives the protein CASSLYGQGSNTGELFF. The chain combines TRBV11-1 with TRBJ2-2; 9 nucleotides match TRBD1. CDR1 and CDR2 (germline): SGHAT, FQDESV (reference sequence). V lost 2 bases and J lost 0; bases outside the gene matches: 4. The CDR3 consists of 17 residues.

The CDR3 reads CATSDPRTGSYEQYF. CDR3 DNA sequence: TGTGCCACCAGTGATCCTCGCACAGGGTCCTACGAGCAGTACTTC. The genes are TRBV24-1 and TRBJ2-7, with D maybe TRBD1 (6 bases). Per the germline V gene, CDR1 is KGHDR and CDR2 is SFDVKD. The CDR3 spans 15 residues. The V gene lost 3 bases and the J gene lost 1 base, with 12 bases spanning the gap.

The gene calls are TRBV20-1 and TRBJ2-3, with 7 bases identical to TRBD2. This CDR3 contains 16 residues. V trimming: 1 base; J trimming: 2 bases; junction bases outside the gene matches: 9. Germline values: CDR1 DFQATT, CDR2 SNEGSKA (reference sequence). The CDR3 protein is CSARVLAGLSTDTQYF. The CDR3 bases are TGCAGTGCTAGAGTTTTAGCGGGCCTTTCCACAGATACGCAGTATTTT.

This clonotype counts as medium-sized. The genes are TRBV18 and TRBJ2-3; D possibly uses TRBD1 or TRBD2 (5 bases each). The germline gives CDR1 KGHSH, CDR2 LQKENI. The V and J ends lost 3 bases and 2 bases respectively, with 12 bases between them. The CDR3 length is 15 residues. CDR3 DNA sequence: TGTGCCAGCTCACCCCTGGGACGGCCCACAGATACGCAGTATTTT. Protein product: CASSPLGRPTDTQYF.

Notes on this clonotype: With a much larger clone just one base away, this may be a read error. The V gene is TRBV20-1, the J gene TRBJ2-2, with D possibly matching TRBD2 (5 bases). The CDR3 length is 14 residues. From germline, CDR1 is DFQATT and CDR2 SNEGSKA (reference sequence). The V and J ends lost 5 bases and 3 bases respectively, with 13 bases between them. This chain's CDR3 is CSAVGAEYTGELFF. The CDR3 DNA is TGCAGTGCTGTGGGAGCAGAGTACACCGGGGAGCTGTTTTTT.

Turning to this clonotype: This may be a read error, as it is one base from a much larger clone. This rearrangement joins TRBV11-3 to TRBJ2-1, with D perhaps given as TRBD1 or TRBD2 (5 bases each). This CDR3 is built from 14 residues. Per germline, CDR1 SGHNT and CDR2 YENEEA. V was cut by 9 bases and J by 10 bases, with 22 bases left in between. CDR3 protein: CASNARQGAHEQFF. The CDR3 nucleotides are TGTGCCAGTAATGCGAGGCAGGGAGCCCACGAGCAGTTCTTC. Supplemented by reference TRBV11-3 and TRBJ2-1, the full variable domain reads EAGVVQSPRYKIIEKKQPVAFWCNPISGHNTLYWYLQNLGQGPELLIRYENEEAVDDSQLPKDRFSAERLKGVDSTLKIQPAELGDSAVYLCASNARQGAHEQFFGPGTRLTVL.

The chain joins TRBV6-6 to TRBJ2-4, with 14 bases that match TRBD2. The germline CDR1 and CDR2 sequences are MNHNY and SVGAGI (reference sequence). The CDR3 runs 17 residues. J lost 5 bases, V lost 5 bases, and 8 bases had no gene match. CDR3 DNA: TGTGCCAGCAGTAGCGCCGGGACTAGCGGGAGTGAAAACATTCAGTACTTC. It yields the protein CASSSAGTSGSENIQYF.

By its share, this clonotype is medium-sized. The CDR3 sequence is CASSHAGEETQYF. As DNA, the CDR3 is TGTGCCAGCAGCCACGCCGGGGAAGAGACCCAGTACTTC. The V call is TRBV5-4, the J call TRBJ2-5; the D gene is possibly TRBD2 (5 bases). The CDR3 loop spans 13 amino acids. Germline V gene lookup returns CDR1 SGHNT and CDR2 YYREEE (reference sequence). The germline V and J ends were trimmed by 4 bases and 3 bases, with 10 bases remaining between them.

The CDR3 coding sequence is TGCAGTGCTCGGACTAGCGGGGCCACCGGGGAGCTGTTTTTT. This gives the protein CSARTSGATGELFF. The chain employs TRBV20-1 and TRBJ2-2, with TRBD2 identical over 12 bases. Germline-derived CDR1 and CDR2 are DFQATT and SNEGSKA (reference sequence). The V gene end was trimmed by 5 bases and the J gene end by 4 bases; junction bases not matched to a gene: 2. CDR3 length: 14 residues.

With regard to this clonotype: A read error may produce the germline difference seen at one junction end. The V and J genes are TRBV7-9 and TRBJ2-7; TRBD2 matches at 14 bases. The CDR3 contains 15 residues. Germline V gene lookup returns CDR1 SEHNR and CDR2 FQNEAQ (reference sequence). The CDR3: CASSLEVGLAGALAF. For the CDR3, the DNA is TGTGCCAGCAGCTTAGAGGTGGGACTAGCGGGAGCCCTGGCCTTC.

By share, this clonotype ranks as large. V usage is TRBV13 and J usage is TRBJ2-2, with 10 positions matching TRBD2. The germline CDR1 and CDR2 sequences are PRHDT and FYEKMQ (reference sequence). The length of the CDR3 is 18 residues. V shed 5 bases and J 0 bases; nucleotides not matched to a gene: 9. The CDR3 region has the DNA TGTGCCAGCAGCCCCCCTGGACTAGCGGAAGCGAACACCGGGGAGCTGTTTTTT. Translated, it gives CASSPPGLAEANTGELFF.

This chain uses TRBV24-1 with TRBJ2-2; 7 nucleotides agree with TRBD1. The CDR3 is 18 amino acids. Germline V CDR1 and CDR2: KGHDR, SFDVKD. The J segment lost 5 bases and the V segment lost 2 bases, leaving 13 bases of the junction unmatched. The CDR3 reads CATSDSGRDRAATGELFF. CDR3 nucleotide sequence: TGTGCCACCAGTGATTCCGGAAGAGACAGGGCCGCTACCGGGGAGCTGTTTTTT.

V is TRBV20-1 and J is TRBJ2-3; 9 positions match TRBD2. Per the germline V gene, CDR1 is DFQATT and CDR2 is SNEGSKA (reference sequence). V was clipped by 6 bases and J by 5 bases; unmatched bases: 12. This CDR3 is built from 15 residues. The CDR3 sequence: CSARPPAGGGDTQYF. The CDR3 coding sequence is TGCAGTGCCAGACCCCCAGCGGGGGGCGGAGATACGCAGTATTTT.

This chain links TRBV30 with TRBJ2-1; D not resolved. CDR1 GTSNPN and CDR2 SVGIG come from the germline V gene (reference sequence). The germline V and J ends were trimmed by 0 bases and 2 bases, with 11 bases remaining between them. This CDR3 has 15 amino acids. CDR3 nucleotides: TGTGCCTGGAGTGTACTGGCCGTCCCCTACAATGAGCAGTTCTTC. It translates to CAWSVLAVPYNEQFF. The variable domain in full, with the rest retrieved from reference TRBV30 and TRBJ2-1, is SQTIHQWPATLVQPVGSPLSLECTVEGTSNPNLYWYRQAAGRGLQLLFYSVGIGQISSEVPQNLSASRPQDRQFILSSKKLLLSDSGFYLCAWSVLAVPYNEQFFGPGTRLTVL.

This clonotype was observed a few times. Written as DNA, the CDR3 is TGTGCCACCAGCAGACATGAGACAGACCATCAGCCCCAGCATTTT. As protein: CATSRHETDHQPQHF. V gene TRBV15 combines with J gene TRBJ1-5; perhaps TRBD1 as D (5 bases). V was clipped by 2 bases and J by 5 bases, with 13 bases between them. Germline lookup yields CDR1 LNHNV and CDR2 YYDKDF (reference sequence). CDR3 length equals 15 residues.

This clonotype qualifies as medium-sized (0.01 to 0.1%). The chain carries TRBV5-4 and TRBJ2-2, with TRBD2 matching over 13 bases. From germline, CDR1 is SGHNT and CDR2 YYREEE (reference sequence). V dropped 9 bases and J dropped 5; count of bases not matched to a gene: 10. This CDR3 is built from 16 residues. For the CDR3, the DNA is TGTGCCATCCCGATCCGGACTAGCGGGAGTACCGGGGAGCTGTTTTTT. Its translation: CAIPIRTSGSTGELFF.

This clonotype is large by share. This sequence joins TRBV30 and TRBJ2-7; 10 positions match TRBD2. The CDR3 runs 14 residues. The V segment lost 3 bases and the J segment 2 bases; nucleotides outside the gene matches: 4. Germline V gene sequence: CDR1 GTSNPN, CDR2 SVGIG (reference sequence). The CDR3 protein is CAWRGLAAAYEQYF. The CDR3 nucleotides read TGTGCCTGGAGAGGACTAGCGGCCGCCTACGAGCAGTACTTC.

The gene calls are TRBV29-1 and TRBJ2-3, with 10 bases lining up with TRBD2. CDR1 SQVTM and CDR2 ANQGSEA come from the germline V gene. The CDR3 sequence is 15 residues long. Germline trimming cut 4 bases from V and 0 bases from J; bases unmatched to any gene: 4. In nucleotides, the CDR3 is TGCAGCGTTGGGCAGACTAGCGGGAGCACAGATACGCAGTATTTT. This sequence encodes CSVGQTSGSTDTQYF.

This clonotype was found a few times. This rearrangement joins TRBV11-3 to TRBJ2-1; tentatively, D is TRBD2 (6 bases). CDR3 length: 14 residues. V lost 2 bases to trimming and J lost 6 bases, with 11 bases between them. Germline V CDR1 and CDR2: SGHNT, YENEEA. The CDR3 sequence: CASSLLREGNEQFF. The CDR3 nucleotides read TGTGCCAGCAGCTTATTGCGGGAAGGCAATGAGCAGTTCTTC.

CDR3 in amino acids: CSASTGATNEKLFF. CDR3 sequence (DNA): TGCAGTGCCAGTACAGGGGCAACTAATGAAAAACTGTTTTTT. The chain recombines TRBV20-1 with TRBJ1-4; TRBD1 matches 7 bases. The CDR3 has 14 residues. The germline V gene has CDR1 DFQATT and CDR2 SNEGSKA (reference sequence). Trimming cost V 6 bases and J 0 bases; bases outside gene matches: 4.

The rearrangement links TRBV13 to TRBJ2-5; 8 bases are shared with TRBD2. The CDR3 totals 15 residues. J lost 5 bases, V lost 0 bases, and 5 bases had no gene match. Germline CDR1 is PRHDT and CDR2 is FYEKMQ (reference sequence). The DNA of the CDR3 is TGTGCCAGCAGCTTAGGCACTAGCGGTCGGGAGACCCAGTACTTC. Its translation is CASSLGTSGRETQYF.

This chain connects TRBV6-5 to TRBJ2-7, with 11 bases that match TRBD1. V lost 6 bases and J lost 2; bases outside the gene matches: 6. Germline V gene sequence: CDR1 MNHEY, CDR2 SVGAGI. The CDR3 runs to 15 residues. The CDR3 DNA follows: TGTGCCAGCAGGCGCGGACAGGGGGCTACCTACGAGCAGTACTTC. This gives the protein CASRRGQGATYEQYF.

Only a few counts were recorded for this clonotype. This rearrangement joins TRBV24-1 to TRBJ1-2; D is undetermined. Germline V gene lookup returns CDR1 KGHDR and CDR2 SFDVKD. This CDR3 spans 14 amino acids. Trimming removed 4 bases at V and 4 bases at J, with 12 bases between. CDR3 in amino acids: CATSDSQKRYGYTF. The CDR3 DNA follows: TGTGCCACCAGTGACTCACAGAAACGCTATGGCTACACCTTC.

Judged by abundance, this clonotype is large. The CDR3 bases are TGTGCCATCAGTGCAGGAAATGAGCAGTTCTTC. Amino acid sequence: CAISAGNEQFF. The gene calls are TRBV10-3 and TRBJ2-1; D is unclear. With 4 bases removed from V and 7 bases from J, the gap between germline ends came to 5 bases. The CDR3 is 11 residues long. Germline loops: CDR1 ENHRY, CDR2 SYGVKD.

The V and J genes are TRBV6-1 and TRBJ1-6; 7 positions agree with TRBD1. After removal of 3 bases from V and 7 bases from J, the junction contained 3 bases not matched to a gene. The CDR3 totals 14 residues. Germline-derived CDR1 and CDR2 are MNHNS and SASEGT. The CDR3 spells CASSDRGENSPLHF. In DNA, the CDR3 is TGTGCCAGCAGTGACAGGGGGGAAAATTCACCCCTCCACTTT.

The J gene is TRBJ2-2, the V gene TRBV6-1, with TRBD1 matching 9 bases. V shed 5 bases and J 1 base; nucleotides not matched to a gene: 5. The germline V gene encodes CDR1 MNHNS and CDR2 SASEGT. The CDR3 spans 16 residues. CDR3 in amino acids: CASSPRTGENTGELFF. The CDR3 DNA reads as TGTGCCAGCAGTCCTAGGACAGGGGAGAACACCGGGGAGCTGTTTTTT.

About this clonotype: A read error may account for a junction end that differs from germline. V gene TRBV7-6 combines with J gene TRBJ2-3, with 7 bases matching TRBD2. This CDR3 comprises 14 residues. Per germline, CDR1 SGHVS and CDR2 FNYEAQ. The chain's CDR3 is CASRSGRAADTKYF. CDR3 DNA: TGTGCCAGCCGTAGTGGGAGGGCGGCAGATACGAAGTATTTT.

The sample holds a few counts of this clonotype. The chain is built from TRBV6-1 and TRBJ2-1; D is undetermined. The CDR3 covers 13 residues. Germline assignment: CDR1 MNHNS and CDR2 SASEGT. V dropped 2 bases and J dropped 7 bases, with 9 bases sitting between them. As DNA, the CDR3 is TGTGCCAGCAGTGAAAGGAAGAATAATGAGCAGTTCTTC. Its protein product is CASSERKNNEQFF.